The 15 T cell receptor beta chains in this list originate from one sample, sequenced in a study of T-cell memory formation after mild COVID-19. TCRdb re-called the 5' RACE reads with MiXCR, one entry per CDR3 protein. This sample has a few hundred thousand distinct CDR3 sequences, with approximately 14% found just once. Sequenced sample: PBMCs or a T cell subset sorted from them (not recorded which). These receptors were taken from a man younger than 35 who had mild COVID-19 (a few samples of this study predate the infection). Cell type and time point are not known.

This clonotype was seen a few times. The rearrangement links TRBV20-1 to TRBJ2-7, with a tentative D call TRBD1 (5 bases). Trimming removed 2 bases at V and 3 bases at J, with 14 bases between. Germline values: CDR1 DFQATT, CDR2 SNEGSKA (reference sequence). The CDR3 extends over 14 amino acids. The CDR3 DNA sequence: TGCAGTGCTAGATGGGGCCATTCGGGCTACGAGCAGTACTTC. Protein product: CSARWGHSGYEQYF.

This chain uses TRBV24-1 with TRBJ2-1; either TRBD1 or TRBD2 may supply D (5 bases each). The CDR3 length is 16 residues. The germline V gene encodes CDR1 KGHDR and CDR2 SFDVKD. Between the trimmed V and J ends, which lost 4 bases and 4 bases, there was a span of 16 bases. The CDR3 region has the DNA TGTGCCACCAGTGACCCCCGTGGGGGATCATACAATGAGCAGTTCTTC. Translated: CATSDPRGGSYNEQFF.

This clonotype was seen a few times. The chain uses TRBV10-2 and TRBJ1-2; D not resolved. The V gene lost 10 bases and the J gene lost 6 bases, with 21 bases spanning the gap. Germline CDR1 is WSHSY and CDR2 is SAAADI. The CDR3 loop spans 14 amino acids. CDR3 DNA sequence: TGCGCCACCTTACCCATCGACGGGATTAATGGCTACACCTTC. It yields the protein CATLPIDGINGYTF.

This sequence joins TRBV10-2 and TRBJ1-1; no firm D call. V lost 5 bases and J lost 1, with 14 bases in between. The CDR3 totals 15 residues. CDR1 and CDR2 from the germline V gene are WSHSY and SAAADI. The CDR3 region is CASSSGPRWNTEAFF. The CDR3 DNA reads TGCGCCAGCAGTTCGGGCCCGAGGTGGAACACTGAAGCTTTCTTT.

The chain employs TRBV7-8 and TRBJ2-1; D unresolved. This CDR3 contains 15 residues. The V and J ends lost 2 bases and 9 bases respectively, with 17 bases between them. Per germline, CDR1 SGHVS and CDR2 FQNEAQ. The CDR3 region has the DNA TGTGCCAGCAGCTTAAGCCGGTCCATTTCGGGTGAGCAGTTCTTC. The encoded protein is CASSLSRSISGEQFF.

The chain links TRBV5-1 to TRBJ1-2; 7 bases align to TRBD1. V gave up 1 base and J gave up 8 bases; unmatched junction bases: 5. Germline loops: CDR1 SGHRS, CDR2 YFSETQ. The CDR3 totals 13 residues. CDR3 protein: CASSLFTGEGYTF. The CDR3 region has the DNA TGCGCCAGCAGCTTGTTCACAGGGGAGGGCTACACCTTC. The variable domain in full, with the rest retrieved from reference TRBV5-1 and TRBJ1-2, is KAGVTQTPRYLIKTRGQQVTLSCSPISGHRSVSWYQQTPGQGLQFLFEYFSETQRNKGNFPGRFSGRQFSNSRSEMNVSTLELGDSALYLCASSLFTGEGYTFGSGTRLTVV.

The V gene is TRBV20-1, the J gene TRBJ1-2; D perhaps matches TRBD1 (5 bases). Per the germline V gene, CDR1 is DFQATT and CDR2 is SNEGSKA (reference sequence). The CDR3 is 15 residues long. Trimming shortened V by 6 bases and J by 5 bases, and 22 bases separated the two germline ends. In nucleotides, the CDR3 is TGCAGTGCGTCCCTCCCCAGGGATGAGTGGTATGGCTACACCTTC. Translated, it gives CSASLPRDEWYGYTF.

This clonotype was detected ten times or more. The CDR3 bases are TGTGCCAGCAGTTTGCTCCGCAGCTCCTATGGCTACACCTTC. Translating gives CASSLLRSSYGYTF. The chain has TRBV12-3 or TRBV12-4 and TRBJ1-2; D is unclear. V was trimmed by 3 bases and J by 4 bases, leaving 12 bases between them. The CDR3 is made up of 14 amino acids.

The J gene is TRBJ1-5, the V gene TRBV12-3 or TRBV12-4; D is undetermined. The CDR3 sequence is 14 residues long. The germline V and J ends were trimmed by 3 bases and 7 bases, with 13 bases remaining between them. This CDR3 reads CASSFIGVGQPQHF. The CDR3, as DNA: TGTGCCAGCAGTTTCATCGGGGTCGGGCAGCCCCAGCATTTT.

This clonotype was counted only a few times. This sequence joins TRBV7-9 and TRBJ2-1; D is perhaps TRBD1 or TRBD2 (5 bases each). The V and J ends lost 5 bases and 8 bases respectively, with 19 bases between them. Germline V gene sequence: CDR1 SEHNR, CDR2 FQNEAQ (reference sequence). The length of the CDR3 is 15 residues. The CDR3 nucleotides are TGTGCCAGCAGCCACCCGGGGCGAGTAAATGATGAGCAGTTCTTC. Amino acid sequence: CASSHPGRVNDEQFF.

The sample holds a few counts of this clonotype. This chain links TRBV4-3 with TRBJ2-7; 9 bases map to TRBD1. Germline V CDR1 and CDR2: LGHNA, YSLEER. The CDR3 runs to 14 residues. V gave up 2 bases and J gave up 5 bases; unmatched junction bases: 4. The CDR3 DNA sequence: TGCGCCAGCAGCCAACCGGGACAGGGTGACGAGCAGTACGTC. It yields the protein CASSQPGQGDEQYV.

This clonotype was observed a single time. This chain uses TRBV3-1 with TRBJ2-2; weak D call: TRBD2 (6 bases). This CDR3 is built from 15 residues. CDR1 is LGHDT and CDR2 is YNNKEL in the germline V gene (reference sequence). V shed 1 base and J shed 3 bases, with 9 bases lying between them. The DNA for the CDR3 is TGTGCCAGCAGCCAAGTAAGCGGGTACACCGGGGAGCTGTTTTTT. This translates into CASSQVSGYTGELFF.

The V call is TRBV7-2, the J call TRBJ1-2; D possibly corresponds to TRBD1 (6 bases). This CDR3 comprises 13 residues. V was shortened by 5 bases and J by 4 bases, with 11 bases between the two germline ends. Germline CDR1 SGHTA, CDR2 FQGNSA. The DNA for the CDR3 is TGTGCCAGCAGCCCTCGGGGGGCCTATGGCTACACCTTC. Protein: CASSPRGAYGYTF.

CDR3 nucleotide sequence: TGCGCCAGCAGCCAAGAGTCTGGGGACTTATACGAGCAGTACTTC. Amino acid sequence: CASSQESGDLYEQYF. This chain links TRBV4-1 with TRBJ2-7, with a tentative D call TRBD2 (6 bases). The CDR3 spans 15 residues. Germline CDR1 and CDR2: MGHRA and YSYEKL. Trimming left V 0 bases short and J 4 bases short, with 13 bases between.

The rearrangement uses TRBV2 and TRBJ2-6, with TRBD1 as a possible D gene (6 bases). V gave up 8 bases and J gave up 3 bases, with 17 bases separating them. The CDR3 length is 16 residues. The germline V gene encodes CDR1 SNHLY and CDR2 FYNNEI. The CDR3 DNA reads TGTGCCAGCCTCATCCGAACAGGGCTTGGGGCCAACGTCCTGACTTTC. Its translation: CASLIRTGLGANVLTF.